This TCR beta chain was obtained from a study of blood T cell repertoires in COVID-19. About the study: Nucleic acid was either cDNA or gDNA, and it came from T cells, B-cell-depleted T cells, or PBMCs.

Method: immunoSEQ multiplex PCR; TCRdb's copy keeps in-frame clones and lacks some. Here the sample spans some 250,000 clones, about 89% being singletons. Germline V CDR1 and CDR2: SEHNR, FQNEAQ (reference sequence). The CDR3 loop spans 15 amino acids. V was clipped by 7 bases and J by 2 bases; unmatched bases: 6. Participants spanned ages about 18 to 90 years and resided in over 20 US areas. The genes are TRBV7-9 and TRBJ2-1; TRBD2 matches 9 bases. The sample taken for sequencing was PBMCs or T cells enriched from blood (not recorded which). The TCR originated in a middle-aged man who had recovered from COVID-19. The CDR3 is CASTHSGRAYNEQFF. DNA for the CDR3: TGTGCCAGCACTCATAGCGGGAGAGCCTACAATGAGCAGTTCTTC.